This is a list of T cell receptor beta chains from one sample in a study of beta chain features in type 1 diabetes. TCRdb's copy holds only in-frame clones and misses some; the assay was immunoSEQ multiplex PCR. The sample yields 95,000 to 150,000 clones, roughly 15% seen once. The specimen sequenced was central memory CD4+ T cells from blood. These receptors were collected from a young man with type 1 diabetes. The CDR3 runs from the conserved cysteine through the conserved F or W. A D gene is named only where the DNA matches it firmly. Clone size is stated in some rows and not others, as once, few, many or a class when expanded.

TRBD2	TRBV30	.	TRBJ2-5	TGTGCCTGGAGTTCAGGGACTAGCGGAAAAGAGACCCAGTACTTC	CAWSSGTSGKETQYF
TRBD1	TRBV7-6	.	TRBJ1-1	TGTGCCAGCAGCCACAGGACAGGAGTGAACACTGAAGCTTTCTTT	CASSHRTGVNTEAFF
TRBD1	TRBV10-1	.	TRBJ2-1	TGCGCCAGCAGTGCACTTTGGACAGGGGGAAATTACAATGAGCAGTTCTTC	CASSALWTGGNYNEQFF
.	TRBV4-2	.	TRBJ1-5	TGTGCCAGCAGCCAAGATCGCCTGAAAGGGGATCAGCCCCAGCATTTT	CASSQDRLKGDQPQHF
TRBD1	TRBV2	.	TRBJ1-4	TGTGCCAGCAGTGACCGGACAGGGAATGAAAAACTGTTTTTT	CASSDRTGNEKLFF
.	TRBV4-3	few	TRBJ2-1	TGCGCCAGCAGCCAAGAGACGCAGCTCGTATTGGCCCCTGGGTCCTACAATGAGCAGTTCTTC	CASSQETQLVLAPGSYNEQFF
.	TRBV19	few	TRBJ1-4	TGTGCCAGTAGTAGGCGGCCTCGGGGTAATGAAAAACTGTTTTTT	CASSRRPRGNEKLFF
TRBD1	TRBV4-2	.	TRBJ1-5	TGTGCCAGCAGCCAAGGTGGACAGGTCCAGGGGTCCCAGCATTTT	CASSQGGQVQGSQHF
.	TRBV12-5	few	TRBJ1-2	TGTGCTAGTGCCCTGGAAGACTATGGCTACACCTTC	CASALEDYGYTF
.	TRBV7-8	.	TRBJ1-5	TGTGCCAGCAGCCTACAGGGAGTGGGGAATCAGCCCCAGCATTTT	CASSLQGVGNQPQHF
TRBD1	TRBV7-8	few	TRBJ1-1	TGTGCCAGCAGCGGATCAGGGGGCGCGGACACTGAAGCTTTCTTT	CASSGSGGADTEAFF
TRBD2	TRBV7-9	.	TRBJ2-3	TGTGCCAGCAGTCGCCGTGGACTAGCGGAACTTACAGATACGCAGTATTTT	CASSRRGLAELTDTQYF
TRBD2	TRBV10-3	.	TRBJ2-1	TGTGCCATCAGTGAGTCCACTAGCGGGGACAATGAGCAGTTCTTC	CAISESTSGDNEQFF
TRBD1	TRBV30	.	TRBJ1-4	TGTGCCTGCGGGACAGGGAATGAAAAACTGTTTTTT	CACGTGNEKLFF
.	TRBV7-2	once	TRBJ2-7	TGTGCCAGCAGCTTAGCGGAGGCCTTCTACGAGCAGTACTTC	CASSLAEAFYEQYF
.	TRBV4-3	many	TRBJ1-2	TGCGCCAGCAGCCAAGTGGCGGGCACTAGTGGCTACACCTTC	CASSQVAGTSGYTF
.	TRBV7-2	.	TRBJ2-2	TGTGCCAGCAGAACTCAGGAAAACACCGGGGAGCTGTTTTTT	CASRTQENTGELFF
TRBD2	TRBV7-2	few	TRBJ2-3	TGTGCCAGCAGCTTAAGGCCTAGCGGGGGCCTTAGCACAGATACGCAGTATTTT	CASSLRPSGGLSTDTQYF
.	TRBV7-2	many	TRBJ1-5	TGTGCCAGCAGCTTATCAGCTGCACTGGGAGACCCCTTCGGTCAGCCCCAGCATTTT	CASSLSAALGDPFGQPQHF
.	TRBV10-3	.	TRBJ2-7	TGTGCCGCTCGTACGGGCCCCGTGGAGCAGTACTTC	CAARTGPVEQYF
.	TRBV4-3	.	TRBJ2-7	TGCGCCAGCAGCCAAGAATTTGGAGGGGGCCGGGAGCAGTACTTC	CASSQEFGGGREQYF
.	TRBV6-5	.	TRBJ2-1	TGTGCCAGCAGTTACCATGGCCCCGCCGCCGAGCAGTTCTTC	CASSYHGPAAEQFF
.	TRBV7-2	few	TRBJ2-7	TGTGCCAGCAGCCCCGGGCCAGAGGGGCAGTACTTC	CASSPGPEGQYF
TRBD1	TRBV5-1	few	TRBJ1-2	TGCGCCAGCAGCTCCCCCCGGGGAGGGACAGAAGACTATGGCTACACCTTC	CASSSPRGGTEDYGYTF
.	TRBV29-1	.	TRBJ2-3	TGCAGCGTTGAAATTAACCGGGAGCGGAATACGCAGTATTTT	CSVEINRERNTQYF
.	TRBV28	.	TRBJ2-2	TGTGCCAGCAGCCTCCGAGTGAAGGGGGGCTTTGTCTGGGAGCTGTTTTTT	CASSLRVKGGFVWELFF
.	TRBV4-3	many	TRBJ1-2	TGCGCCAGCAGCCCACTTGTGGCGGACTATGGCTACACCTTC	CASSPLVADYGYTF
.	TRBV5-1	.	TRBJ1-6	TGCGCCAGCAGCTTGAACTTAATGGATTATTCACCCCTCCACTTT	CASSLNLMDYSPLHF
.	TRBV5-1	few	TRBJ1-2	TGCGCCAGCAGCTTGGATGGGGGTAACTATGGCTACACCTTC	CASSLDGGNYGYTF
.	TRBV7-2	.	TRBJ2-7	TGTGCCAGCAGCTTAGCTCCGATATACGAGCAGTACTTC	CASSLAPIYEQYF
TRBD1	TRBV29-1	.	TRBJ1-2	TGCAGCGTGTCGGACAGGGTTTATGGCTACACCTTC	CSVSDRVYGYTF
TRBD1	TRBV19	many	TRBJ1-2	TGTGCCAGTAGTCCGCGACAGGGAGGCTACACCTTC	CASSPRQGGYTF
.	TRBV7-9	few	TRBJ1-2	TGTGCCAGCAGCCCGGACCACTATGGCTACACCTTC	CASSPDHYGYTF
.	TRBV19	.	TRBJ2-1	TGTGCCAGTAGGCGGGACAACTACAATGAGCAGTTCTTC	CASRRDNYNEQFF
.	TRBV5-1	few	TRBJ2-7	TGCGCCAGCAGCTTGGGGGCGACTACCGAGGGGCAGTACTTC	CASSLGATTEGQYF
TRBD2	TRBV30	.	TRBJ2-7	TGTGCCTGGACCGGGACTAGCGGGGTATCCTCCTACGAGCAGTACTTC	CAWTGTSGVSSYEQYF
TRBD1	TRBV5-6	.	TRBJ2-7	TGTGCCAGCAGCCCCGGGACAGACACCGAGCAGTACTTC	CASSPGTDTEQYF
.	TRBV29-1	.	TRBJ1-5	TGCAGCGTTGCGGGTAACAATCAGCCCCAGCATTTT	CSVAGNNQPQHF
.	TRBV19	.	TRBJ1-1	TGTGCCAGTAGTATCCGGCAGGCCGGGGAAGCTTTCTTT	CASSIRQAGEAFF
.	TRBV18	few	TRBJ2-7	TGTGCCAGCTCACCACGGGCCCGCGAGCAGTACTTC	CASSPRAREQYF
.	TRBV21-1	.	TRBJ2-2	TGTGCCAGCAGCCGTCCGGGACAGGGAATCACCGGGGAGCTGTTTTTT	CASSRPGQGITGELFF
TRBD1	TRBV5-1	.	TRBJ1-2	TGCGCCAGCAGCTTGGAGGGACAGGGGGCTGCTGGCTACACCTTC	CASSLEGQGAAGYTF
.	TRBV14	few	TRBJ1-2	TGTGCCAGCAGCCAAGACTGGGGAATCGGAGTTTATGGCTACACCTTC	CASSQDWGIGVYGYTF
.	TRBV30	.	TRBJ2-1	TGTGCCTGGGAACCATCACCGGCCGGCAATGAGCAGTTCTTC	CAWEPSPAGNEQFF
TRBD1	TRBV5-1	.	TRBJ2-7	TGCGCCAGCAGCTTGGCAGCAGGGGGTAGCTACGAGCAGTACTTC	CASSLAAGGSYEQYF
.	TRBV4-2	few	TRBJ2-5	TGTGCCAGCAGCCAAGATCAAAAAGAGTACCAAGAGACCCAGTACTTC	CASSQDQKEYQETQYF
.	TRBV4-3	few	TRBJ1-4	TGCGCCAGCAGCCAAGGGGGGCAGCGTCAGGGTAATGAAAAACTGTTTTTT	CASSQGGQRQGNEKLFF
TRBD2	TRBV11-1	.	TRBJ2-3	TGTGCCAGCAGCTCAGCCGGGACTAGCGGGGCAGATACGCAGTATTTT	CASSSAGTSGADTQYF
TRBD1	TRBV29-1	.	TRBJ1-2	TGCAGCGTCACCGACAGGGGTAACGACTATGGCTACACCTTC	CSVTDRGNDYGYTF
.	TRBV7-2	.	TRBJ1-2	TGTGCCAGCAGCTTAGCGGGGGCCAATAACTATGGCTACACCTTC	CASSLAGANNYGYTF
.	TRBV7-9	.	TRBJ1-2	TGTGCCAGCAGCACCTCCCTTGGCTACACCTTC	CASSTSLGYTF
.	TRBV5-1	.	TRBJ2-5	TGCGCCAGCAGCTTGTTCGTACAAGAGACCCAGTACTTC	CASSLFVQETQYF